These T cell receptor beta chains were read from a single sample in a study of regulatory T cells in long-lasting Graves disease. TCRdb analysed the multiplex PCR reads with MiXCR anew, one entry per CDR3 protein. The sample has 250,000 to 300,000 distinct CDR3 sequences, under 20% seen once; the top ten hold 11% to 15%. The same sample was also studied in work on T cells in Graves' hyperthyroidism and ophthalmopathy.

Sequencing was performed on peripheral blood mononuclear cells (PBMCs), taken at new diagnosis, from a patient treated with antithyroid drugs. These receptors were collected from a woman younger than 45 with Graves disease. CDR3s leave out the opening cysteine and the closing phenylalanine or tryptophan. Each record gives: J gene, V gene, CDR3 protein.

J gene: TRBJ1-2
V gene: TRBV10-3
CDR3 protein: ASRGQGGIGYT

J gene: TRBJ2-2
V gene: TRBV19
CDR3 protein: ASTPPAGELF

J gene: TRBJ1-4
V gene: TRBV20-1
CDR3 protein: SARPTGATNEKLF

J gene: TRBJ1-2
V gene: TRBV2
CDR3 protein: ANMRADSYGYT

J gene: TRBJ1-5
V gene: TRBV3-1
CDR3 protein: ASSQNLDQPQH

J gene: TRBJ1-2
V gene: TRBV27
CDR3 protein: ASSPGTGGIGYT

J gene: TRBJ1-5
V gene: TRBV7-2
CDR3 protein: ASSFSNQPQH

J gene: TRBJ2-1
V gene: TRBV6-2/TRBV6-3
CDR3 protein: ASSDSSGGSCNEQF

J gene: -
V gene: TRBV7-2
CDR3 protein: ASSLESSGGAETQY

J gene: TRBJ1-3
V gene: TRBV18
CDR3 protein: ASSPNMEFGNTIY

J gene: TRBJ1-4
V gene: TRBV5-6
CDR3 protein: ASSLVGQGDGEKLF

J gene: TRBJ2-7
V gene: TRBV2
CDR3 protein: ASSEFSRGGDEQY

J gene: TRBJ2-7
V gene: TRBV7-2
CDR3 protein: ASSFGDPDTNPGEQY

J gene: TRBJ1-5
V gene: TRBV7-2
CDR3 protein: ASSLQRGEQPQH

J gene: TRBJ1-2
V gene: TRBV19
CDR3 protein: ASTLGAGVSYGYT

J gene: TRBJ2-1
V gene: TRBV7-9
CDR3 protein: ASSPREFYNEQF